The 27 T cell receptor beta chains below all came from one sample that was sequenced in a study of cytomegalovirus exposure and HLA in healthy donors. With 60 Vbeta and 13 Jbeta primers, the PCR was carried out. Method: immunoSEQ multiplex PCR; TCRdb's copy keeps in-frame clones and lacks some. The sample consists of under 200,000 clones, 70% to 85% of them appearing once. Input material: PBMCs. Receptors were obtained from a woman between 35 and 50 years old in good health and CMV-seronegative.

The chain joins TRBV5-4 to TRBJ2-5; weak D call: TRBD2 (5 bases). The CDR3 totals 15 residues. CDR1 is SGHNT and CDR2 is YYREEE in the germline V gene (reference sequence). The V gene lost 5 bases and the J gene lost 2 bases, with 16 bases spanning the gap. The chain's CDR3 is CASSLGGRTQETQYF. DNA for the CDR3: TGTGCCAGCAGTCTCGGAGGACGTACTCAAGAGACCCAGTACTTC.

The chain links TRBV30 to TRBJ2-2; D is ambiguous. Trimming stripped 3 bases from V and 1 base from J, with 6 bases between. Germline CDR1 is GTSNPN and CDR2 is SVGIG (reference sequence). This CDR3 spans 13 amino acids. The CDR3 DNA reads TGTGCCTGGAGACACCTGAACACCGGGGAGCTGTTTTTT. Its translation: CAWRHLNTGELFF.

This chain connects TRBV2 to TRBJ2-3; 7 bases map to TRBD2. V was pared by 0 bases and J by 0 bases, with 6 bases of the junction left unmatched. Looked up from germline, CDR1 is SNHLY and CDR2 is FYNNEI. The CDR3 runs 17 residues. In DNA form, the CDR3 reads TGTGCCAGCAGTGAAGCGGCTAGCGGCCTTAGCACAGATACGCAGTATTTT. Amino acid sequence: CASSEAASGLSTDTQYF. The variable domain in full, completed from reference TRBV2 and TRBJ2-3, reads EPEVTQTPSHQVTQMGQEVILRCVPISNHLYFYWYRQILGQKVEFLVSFYNNEISEKSEIFDDQFSVERPDGSNFTLKIRSTKLEDSAMYFCASSEAASGLSTDTQYFGPGTRLTVL.

This clone was seen just once. The chain couples TRBV11-2 to TRBJ1-3; TRBD1 matches at 9 bases. Germline V gene data show CDR1 as SGHAT and CDR2 as FQNNGV. Losses at the gene ends were 5 bases for V and 2 bases for J; bases not matched to a gene: 10. The CDR3 runs to 17 residues. CDR3 loop: CASSKRGQGSTGNTIYF. The CDR3 nucleotides read TGTGCCAGCAGCAAGAGGGGACAGGGCTCAACTGGAAACACCATATATTTT.

V usage is TRBV5-1 and J usage is TRBJ1-2, with 10 bases identical to TRBD1. V shed 2 bases and J 6 bases; nucleotides not matched to a gene: 7. The CDR3 extends over 15 amino acids. Germline CDR1 is SGHRS and CDR2 is YFSETQ. In DNA form, the CDR3 reads TGCGCCAGCAGCTTTACCGGGACAGGGGTCGATGGCTACACCTTC. Protein: CASSFTGTGVDGYTF. The complete variable domain, with remaining parts taken from reference TRBV5-1 and TRBJ1-2, reads KAGVTQTPRYLIKTRGQQVTLSCSPISGHRSVSWYQQTPGQGLQFLFEYFSETQRNKGNFPGRFSGRQFSNSRSEMNVSTLELGDSALYLCASSFTGTGVDGYTFGSGTRLTVV.

This chain connects TRBV5-1 to TRBJ1-1; 11 nucleotides match TRBD1. Germline V lookup: CDR1 SGHRS, CDR2 YFSETQ. V trimming: 0 bases; J trimming: 2 bases; junction bases outside the gene matches: 6. The CDR3 is 17 amino acids. The CDR3 reads CASSLEGTGGTNTEAFF. In nucleotides, the CDR3 is TGCGCCAGCAGCTTGGAGGGGACAGGGGGGACAAACACTGAAGCTTTCTTT.

A single count supports this clone. The chain has TRBV27 and TRBJ2-7; TRBD1 matches at 7 bases. The V segment lost 3 bases and the J segment 2 bases; nucleotides outside the gene matches: 7. The CDR3 length is 15 residues. In germline, CDR1 is MNHEY, CDR2 SMNVEV (reference sequence). The CDR3 sequence is CASSLSRTGPYEQYF. CDR3 sequence (DNA): TGTGCCAGCAGTTTGTCTCGGACAGGTCCCTACGAGCAGTACTTC.

This clone was seen once. The chain combines TRBV10-3 with TRBJ2-5; D not certain. Trimming removed 3 bases from V and 2 bases from J, with 4 bases in between. This CDR3 has 12 residues. From germline, CDR1 is ENHRY and CDR2 SYGVKD. The CDR3 sequence: CAISDIQETQYF. Here the CDR3 DNA reads TGTGCCATCAGTGATATTCAAGAGACCCAGTACTTC.

This chain connects TRBV15 to TRBJ1-5; the D gene is possibly TRBD1 (6 bases). This CDR3 is 15 amino acids long. V was shortened by 6 bases and J by 7 bases, with 19 bases between the two germline ends. Germline loops: CDR1 LNHNV, CDR2 YYDKDF (reference sequence). This chain's CDR3 is CATSQQGFSLQPQHF. The CDR3 nucleotides are TGTGCCACCAGTCAACAGGGATTTAGTCTCCAGCCCCAGCATTTT. Supplemented by reference TRBV15 and TRBJ1-5, the full variable domain reads DAMVIQNPRYQVTQFGKPVTLSCSQTLNHNVMYWYQQKSSQAPKLLFHYYDKDFNNEADTPDNFQSRRPNTSFCFLDIRSPGLGDTAMYLCATSQQGFSLQPQHFGDGTRLSIL.

The CDR3, as DNA: TGTGCCAGTAGTCTAGGAGGGTCGCCCGGTGAAAAACTGTTTTTT. Residues: CASSLGGSPGEKLFF. The rearrangement uses TRBV19 and TRBJ1-4; D is unclear. The CDR3 loop spans 15 amino acids. V shed 5 bases and J shed 7 bases, with 17 bases lying between them. In germline, CDR1 is LNHDA, CDR2 SQIVND (reference sequence). Full variable domain (missing parts from reference TRBV19 and TRBJ1-4): DGGITQSPKYLFRKEGQNVTLSCEQNLNHDAMYWYRQDPGQGLRLIYYSQIVNDFQKGDIAEGYSVSREKKESFPLTVTSAQKNPTAFYLCASSLGGSPGEKLFFGSGTQLSVL.

J is TRBJ2-7 and V is TRBV5-5; no definite D call. The germline gives CDR1 SGHKS, CDR2 YYEKEE (reference sequence). There are 11 residues in the CDR3. The V end was cut by 1 base, the J end by 6 bases, with 5 bases between. The CDR3 protein is CASSLLSEQYF. The CDR3 nucleotides read TGTGCCAGCAGCTTGCTAAGCGAGCAGTACTTC.

In this sample, this clone turned up once. The genes are TRBV7-9 and TRBJ2-1, with TRBD2 matching over 14 bases. The germline gives CDR1 SEHNR, CDR2 FQNEAQ (reference sequence). CDR3 size: 19 residues. The trim removed 2 bases at V and 6 bases at J, leaving 12 bases unmatched. CDR3 DNA sequence: TGTGCCAGCAGCTTAAATCTCCGGGGACTAGCGGGAGAGGGCAATGAGCAGTTCTTC. Amino acid sequence: CASSLNLRGLAGEGNEQFF.

The rearrangement joins TRBV6-5 to TRBJ2-1; 9 nucleotides line up with TRBD2. The CDR3 has 14 residues. From germline, CDR1 is MNHEY and CDR2 SVGAGI. V lost 2 bases, J lost 7 bases, and 3 bases stayed unmatched. This CDR3 is CASSYPGLANEQFF. CDR3 coding DNA: TGTGCCAGCAGTTACCCTGGACTAGCGAATGAGCAGTTCTTC.

The chain has TRBV5-1 and TRBJ2-3; 9 positions agree with TRBD1. V was pared by 0 bases and J by 3 bases, with 2 bases of the junction left unmatched. There are 15 residues in the CDR3. CDR1 SGHRS and CDR2 YFSETQ come from the germline V gene. The CDR3 loop is CASSLVGQGTDTQYF. The CDR3 nucleotides read TGCGCCAGCAGCTTGGTAGGACAGGGGACAGATACGCAGTATTTT.

This clone showed up just once. This chain links TRBV11-2 with TRBJ2-4; 10 bases are shared with TRBD1. Trimming cost V 5 bases and J 8 bases; bases outside gene matches: 9. Germline V gene data show CDR1 as SGHAT and CDR2 as FQNNGV. CDR3 size: 15 residues. The CDR3 nucleotides read TGTGCCAGCAGCCCTATGACGGACAGGGGGGACATTCAGTACTTC. Translation: CASSPMTDRGDIQYF.

V usage is TRBV11-3 and J usage is TRBJ1-1; D is possibly TRBD1 (6 bases). Germline lookup yields CDR1 SGHNT and CDR2 YENEEA. The CDR3 consists of 14 residues. V lost 8 bases to trimming and J lost 1 base, with 14 bases between them. The CDR3 DNA reads TGTGCCAGCTTACAGGGCCAGGGGAACACTGAAGCTTTCTTT. It codes for CASLQGQGNTEAFF.

The CDR3 DNA follows: TGTGCCAGCAGCTTGGACAGGGCCGACTACGAGCAGTACTTC. This translates into CASSLDRADYEQYF. The chain has TRBV13 and TRBJ2-7, with 8 bases lining up with TRBD1. CDR1 and CDR2 from the germline V gene are PRHDT and FYEKMQ (reference sequence). CDR3 length: 14 residues. Unmatched junction bases numbered 4, after V lost 3 bases and J lost 3 bases.

The chain combines TRBV6-5 with TRBJ1-1, with no clear D. The V end was cut by 0 bases, the J end by 1 base, with 9 bases between. Germline V gene sequence: CDR1 MNHEY, CDR2 SVGAGI. The CDR3 consists of 15 residues. Here the CDR3 DNA reads TGTGCCAGCAGTTACTCGTCAACGGGGAACACTGAAGCTTTCTTT. Its protein product is CASSYSSTGNTEAFF.

In this sample, this clone turned up once. V and J are TRBV7-9 and TRBJ2-2, with D possibly being TRBD2 (6 bases). Deletions cut 3 bases from V and 4 bases from J, with 12 bases between. CDR1 and CDR2 from the germline V gene are SEHNR and FQNEAQ (reference sequence). This CDR3 has 15 residues. As DNA, the CDR3 is TGTGCCAGCAGCTTCGGGCGGGGAGCCACCGGGGAGCTGTTTTTT. The encoded protein is CASSFGRGATGELFF.

The chain joins TRBV19 to TRBJ2-1, with a possible D match to TRBD2 (6 bases). This CDR3 is 17 amino acids long. The ends were cut back, 3 bases at V and 2 bases at J, with 17 bases in the middle. Germline-derived CDR1 and CDR2 are LNHDA and SQIVND (reference sequence). The CDR3 region has the DNA TGTGCCAGTAGTATTTTTGAAACGGGAGATACCTACAATGAGCAGTTCTTC. Its translation is CASSIFETGDTYNEQFF.

The chain combines TRBV19 with TRBJ2-5; maybe TRBD1 (5 bases). The CDR3 length is 14 residues. The germline CDR1 and CDR2 sequences are LNHDA and SQIVND (reference sequence). The V gene lost 3 bases and the J gene lost 1 base, with 9 bases spanning the gap. The CDR3: CASSMAGLQETQYF. The DNA for the CDR3 is TGTGCCAGTAGTATGGCAGGGCTCCAAGAGACCCAGTACTTC.

J is TRBJ2-1 and V is TRBV6-1, with 10 bases that match TRBD1. V lost 6 bases, J lost 5 bases, and 7 bases stayed unmatched. This CDR3 region has 15 residues. CDR1 is MNHNS and CDR2 is SASEGT in the germline V gene. Written as DNA, the CDR3 is TGTGCCAGCAGCGGGACAGGGGCGCGGAACAATGAGCAGTTCTTC. Encoded protein: CASSGTGARNNEQFF.

J is TRBJ2-7 and V is TRBV6-5; the D gene is possibly TRBD1 (7 bases). The CDR3 is 15 residues long. Trimming removed 0 bases at V and 2 bases at J, with 11 bases between. Per germline, CDR1 MNHEY and CDR2 SVGAGI. This chain's CDR3 is CASSYSRDRTYEQYF. CDR3 in DNA: TGTGCCAGCAGTTACTCGCGGGACAGAACCTACGAGCAGTACTTC.

This clone was seen a single time. The V and J genes are TRBV5-6 and TRBJ1-4; 8 bases map to TRBD1. J gave up 7 bases and V 0 bases, and 5 bases lay outside the gene matches. There are 15 residues in the CDR3. CDR1 and CDR2 from the germline V gene are SGHDT and YYEEEE. The CDR3 is CASSLGGQELEKLFF. For the CDR3, the DNA is TGTGCCAGCAGCTTGGGGGGACAGGAACTTGAAAAACTGTTTTTT.

This rearrangement joins TRBV30 to TRBJ2-1; 7 bases fit TRBD1. Trimming at V came to 8 bases and at J to 9 bases, leaving 7 bases not matched to a gene. This CDR3 region has 11 residues. Germline V CDR1 and CDR2: GTSNPN, SVGIG (reference sequence). Written as DNA, the CDR3 is TGTGCCGGTACAGGGGACATTGAGCAGTTCTTC. Translation gives CAGTGDIEQFF.

CDR3 nucleotide sequence: TGTGCCAGCAGACCAAAACAGGGGTCGCAGAGGGAAGCTTTCTTT. Protein sequence: CASRPKQGSQREAFF. This rearrangement joins TRBV7-9 to TRBJ1-1; 7 nucleotides line up with TRBD1. V lost 6 bases and J lost 8; bases outside the gene matches: 15. The CDR3 contains 15 residues. Germline CDR1 and CDR2: SEHNR and FQNEAQ (reference sequence).

The rearrangement uses TRBV19 and TRBJ2-5; D might be TRBD1 (6 bases). The length of the CDR3 is 15 residues. The germline gives CDR1 LNHDA, CDR2 SQIVND (reference sequence). Deletions cut 6 bases from V and 5 bases from J, with 19 bases between. Written as DNA, the CDR3 is TGTGCCAGTAGCAAGGGGCAGGGGAGCAGTGAGACCCAGTACTTC. This codes for CASSKGQGSSETQYF.